This TCR beta chain is drawn from a study of blood T cell repertoires in COVID-19. Study context: Acute-phase and convalescent COVID-19 samples originated in the United States, Italy and Spain. PBMCs, B-cell-depleted T cells, or T cells provided the cDNA or gDNA that made up the material.

Assay used: immunoSEQ multiplex PCR; TCRdb lists only in-frame clones, some missing. The sample yields more than 95,000 clones, roughly 80% seen once. V lost 0 bases and J 4 bases, leaving 9 bases between the germline ends. The CDR3 consists of 15 residues. Germline CDR1 KGHSH, CDR2 LQKENI. The sequence was collected from a man aged 65 to 79 with acute or convalescent COVID-19. This chain connects TRBV18 to TRBJ1-4, with unresolved D. The sequencing sample was made of peripheral blood. As DNA, the CDR3 is TGTGCCAGCTCACCACCTGCCGAGAGTAATGAAAAACTGTTTTTT. This sequence encodes CASSPPAESNEKLFF.